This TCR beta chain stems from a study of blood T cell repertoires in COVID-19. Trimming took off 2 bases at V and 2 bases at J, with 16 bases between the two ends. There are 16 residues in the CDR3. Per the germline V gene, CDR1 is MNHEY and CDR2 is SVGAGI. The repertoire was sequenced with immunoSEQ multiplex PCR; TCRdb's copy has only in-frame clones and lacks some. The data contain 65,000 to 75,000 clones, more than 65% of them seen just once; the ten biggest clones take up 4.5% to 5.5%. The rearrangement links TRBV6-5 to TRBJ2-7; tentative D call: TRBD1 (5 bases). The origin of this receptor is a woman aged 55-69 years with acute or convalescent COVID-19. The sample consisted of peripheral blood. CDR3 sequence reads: CASSYSLQDDTYEQYF. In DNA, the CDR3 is TGTGCCAGCAGTTACAGTCTACAGGATGACACCTACGAGCAGTACTTC.